Presented here are 8 T cell receptor beta chains from one specimen sequenced in a study of CD8 T cells in ankylosing spondylitis. General study results and limits: Ankylosing spondylitis blood appeared to carry a characteristic TCR beta motif of roughly eight highly homologous variants.

Antigens for these TCRs are unknown. In TCRdb, the 5' RACE reads were re-called with MiXCR into one record per CDR3 protein. Among around 100,000 distinct CDR3 sequences listed, roughly 8.5% were seen once. Sequencing was carried out using blood, either unsorted or a sorted T cell fraction (not recorded which). The origin of the receptors is a male donor with ankylosing spondylitis.

CDR3 in amino acids: CASSLLDGGYEQYF. The CDR3 DNA is TGTGCCAGCAGCTTACTTGACGGGGGCTACGAGCAGTACTTC. The chain carries TRBV7-2 and TRBJ2-7; the D gene is possibly TRBD2 (6 bases). The germline V gene encodes CDR1 SGHTA and CDR2 FQGNSA. Trimming stripped 2 bases from V and 3 bases from J, with 11 bases between. There are 14 residues in the CDR3.

The table lists this clonotype with many counts. J is TRBJ2-1 and V is TRBV10-2; a possible D gene is TRBD2 (7 bases). CDR3 length equals 16 residues. V was pared by 1 base and J by 7 bases, with 17 bases between. CDR1 is WSHSY and CDR2 is SAAADI in the germline V gene. CDR3 residues: CASSELDSGKENEQFF. DNA for the CDR3: TGCGCCAGCAGTGAGTTGGACAGCGGGAAAGAGAATGAGCAGTTCTTC.

The table lists this clonotype with a few counts. V usage is TRBV20-1 and J usage is TRBJ2-1, with TRBD2 matching 8 bases. This CDR3 is 15 amino acids long. The germline CDR1 and CDR2 sequences are DFQATT and SNEGSKA (reference sequence). V shed 5 bases and J 3 bases; nucleotides not matched to a gene: 9. The CDR3 nucleotides are TGCAGTGCTCCTAAACTAGCGGAGTTCTACAATGAGCAGTTCTTC. Encoded protein: CSAPKLAEFYNEQFF.

This clonotype was recorded at least ten times. The rearrangement uses TRBV21-1 and TRBJ2-3. TRBV21-1 is classified as a pseudogene. The CDR3 contains 14 residues. Here the CDR3 reads CASSKEWNTDTQYF. As DNA, the CDR3 is TGTGCCAGCAGCAAAGAATGGAACACAGATACGCAGTATTTT.

This clonotype was detected many times. CDR3 amino acids: CASSVWDSDNEQFF. CDR3 DNA sequence: TGTGCCAGCAGCGTCTGGGACAGTGACAATGAGCAGTTCTTC. This chain joins TRBV12-3 or TRBV12-4 and TRBJ2-1; TRBD1 aligns across 7 bases. With 6 bases clipped from V and 5 bases from J, the junction kept 7 bases outside the gene matches. The CDR3 sequence is 14 residues long.

V and J are TRBV5-6 and TRBJ1-4; TRBD1 might be the D (6 bases). This CDR3 spans 14 amino acids. Deletions cut 4 bases from V and 5 bases from J, with 12 bases between. CDR1 SGHDT and CDR2 YYEEEE come from the germline V gene. The chain's CDR3 is CASSADRGNEKLFF. The CDR3 DNA sequence: TGTGCCAGCAGCGCGGACAGAGGGAATGAAAAACTGTTTTTT.

In this sample, this clonotype turned up many times. DNA of the CDR3: TGTGCCAGCAGTTACGTGGGGAAAGCTCAGCCCCAGCATTTT. Residues: CASSYVGKAQPQHF. V gene TRBV6-5 combines with J gene TRBJ1-5, with D unclear. Germline CDR1 and CDR2: MNHEY and SVGAGI. With 2 bases removed from V and 6 bases from J, the gap between germline ends came to 11 bases. This CDR3 has 14 residues.

This rearrangement joins TRBV12-3 or TRBV12-4 to TRBJ2-3, with 9 bases that match TRBD1. CDR3 length: 14 amino acids. Losses at the gene ends were 8 bases for V and 4 bases for J; bases not matched to a gene: 7. As DNA, the CDR3 is TGTGCCAGCTGCGGGGACAGGGATTCAGATACGCAGTATTTT. This sequence encodes CASCGDRDSDTQYF.